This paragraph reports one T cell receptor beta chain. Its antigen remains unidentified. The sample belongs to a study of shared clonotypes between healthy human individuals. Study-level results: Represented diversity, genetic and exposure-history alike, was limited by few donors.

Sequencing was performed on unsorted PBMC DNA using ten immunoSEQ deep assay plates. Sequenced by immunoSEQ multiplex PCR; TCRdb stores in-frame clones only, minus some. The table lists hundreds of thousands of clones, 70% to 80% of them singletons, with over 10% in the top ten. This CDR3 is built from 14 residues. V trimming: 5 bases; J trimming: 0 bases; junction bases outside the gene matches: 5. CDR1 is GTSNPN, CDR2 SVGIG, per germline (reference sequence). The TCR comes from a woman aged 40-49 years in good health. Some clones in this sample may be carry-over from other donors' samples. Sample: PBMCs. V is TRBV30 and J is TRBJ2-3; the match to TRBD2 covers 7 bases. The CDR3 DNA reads TGTGCCTGGGGTGGGACTACAAGCACAGATACGCAGTATTTT. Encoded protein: CAWGGTTSTDTQYF. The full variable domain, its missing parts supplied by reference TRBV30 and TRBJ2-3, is SQTIHQWPATLVQPVGSPLSLECTVEGTSNPNLYWYRQAAGRGLQLLFYSVGIGQISSEVPQNLSASRPQDRQFILSSKKLLLSDSGFYLCAWGGTTSTDTQYFGPGTRLTVL.